This note documents a single T cell receptor beta chain sequence. The antigen remains unidentified. After constant-region reverse-primer amplification, full-length variable regions underwent semi-nested PCR with Nested Universal Primer A. Using its own MiXCR run on the 5' RACE reads, TCRdb lists one record per CDR3 protein. The data hold 55,000 to 70,000 distinct CDR3 sequences, with about 28% observed a single time. The study's findings and limits: Larger-cohort validation covered only one TCR beta V-J rearrangement.

Germline V lookup: CDR1 SGHTA, CDR2 FQGTGA. V shed 10 bases and J shed 2 bases, with 14 bases lying between them. The CDR3 runs to 14 residues. CD4+CD45RO+CD25- cells were isolated as memory CD4+ T cells. The sequenced sample was tumor-infiltrating memory CD4+ T cells sorted from the breast tumor. Sample subset: memory CD4+ T cells, CD4+CD45RO+CD25-. The source is a female donor with breast cancer. The J gene is TRBJ2-2, the V gene TRBV7-3; no clear D. CDR3 protein: CATRTLGNTGELFF. In DNA, the CDR3 is TGTGCCACCAGGACCCTTGGAAACACCGGGGAGCTGTTTTTT.